Listed below are T cell receptor beta chains from one sample, sequenced in a study of vaccination and CD4 T cells after COVID-19. TCRdb called the PCR reads again in MiXCR, with one record for every CDR3 protein. The sample lists roughly 16,000 distinct CDR3 sequences; 60% were seen once. These receptors' antigens are unknown. The sample taken for sequencing was CD4+ T cells from blood, cultured in vitro. Receptors originate from a human donor who had recovered from COVID-19. CDR3s include the opening cysteine and the closing phenylalanine or tryptophan. D genes are given only for firm matches. The size field is filled for only some rows; it gives once, few, many or a size class.

TRBV2	.	TRBJ2-1	15	.	TGTGCCAGCACGGGGGTACTAGCCATAAACAATGAGCAGTTCTTC	CASTGVLAINNEQFF
TRBV20-1	TRBD2	TRBJ2-2	16	few	TGCAGTGCTAGAGATCCCCTCACTAGCGCAACCGGGGAGCTGTTTTTT	CSARDPLTSATGELFF
TRBV7-9	.	TRBJ1-4	12	.	TGTGCCAGCAGCTTAGTCGAAGAAAAACTGTTTTTT	CASSLVEEKLFF
TRBV6-1	TRBD1	TRBJ1-1	14	few	TGTGCCAGCAGTGGACAGGGCGTGAACACTGAAGCTTTCTTT	CASSGQGVNTEAFF
TRBV20-1	.	TRBJ2-5	13	.	TGCAGTGCTAGCCCGCATTTTGGGGAGACCCAGTACTTC	CSASPHFGETQYF
TRBV6-2/TRBV6-3	.	TRBJ2-7	17	.	TGTGCCAGCAGCTATGGACAGCCACCGGCCTACTCCTACGAGCAGTACTTC	CASSYGQPPAYSYEQYF
TRBV6-4	.	TRBJ2-3	14	.	TGTGCCAGCAGTGACTCTGATGCCACAGATACGCAGTATTTT	CASSDSDATDTQYF
TRBV20-1	TRBD2	TRBJ2-7	15	.	TGCAGTGCTAGAATTCGCGGGAGGGACTCCTACGAGCAGTACTTC	CSARIRGRDSYEQYF
TRBV5-1	.	TRBJ2-5	13	.	TGCGCCAGCAGCTTACTGGGGCGGGAGACCCAGTACTTC	CASSLLGRETQYF
TRBV4-2	.	TRBJ1-3	15	once	TGTGCCAGCAGCCAAGAGGTCGGGTCTGGAAACACCATATATTTT	CASSQEVGSGNTIYF
TRBV24-1	TRBD2	TRBJ2-3	14	.	TGTGCCACCAGTGCCGCCCTTGGTAGCGGGATTCAGTATTTT	CATSAALGSGIQYF
TRBV2	.	TRBJ1-2	12	.	TGTGCCAGCAGCTCTAATGGGGAGGGCTACACCTTC	CASSSNGEGYTF
TRBV6-5	.	TRBJ1-1	14	.	TGTGCCAGCAGTTATAGCTCACCGGGGACTGAAGCTTTCTTT	CASSYSSPGTEAFF
TRBV15	.	TRBJ1-5	14	.	TGTGCCACCAGCAGAGACAGGGTAAATCAGCCCCAGCATTTT	CATSRDRVNQPQHF
TRBV19	.	TRBJ1-1	13	few	TGTGCCAGTAGTATAGCAGGGACTCAGGTGGCTTTCTTT	CASSIAGTQVAFF
TRBV6-1	TRBD1	TRBJ1-6	15	.	TGTGCCAGCAGTCGACCGGGACAGGGGAATTCACCCCTCCACTTT	CASSRPGQGNSPLHF
TRBV7-2	.	TRBJ1-2	17	.	TGTGCCAGCAGTGAGGACATCCTTAGTGGCCTGATCTATGGCTACACCTTC	CASSEDILSGLIYGYTF
TRBV9	.	TRBJ1-1	19	.	TGTGCCAGCAGCCCGCAGGGGTTCATTGGAAGCTATAGGTCCACTGAAGCTTTCTTT	CASSPQGFIGSYRSTEAFF
TRBV20-1	.	TRBJ1-2	12	few	TGCAGTGCTAGAAACAGGGACTATGGCTACACCTTC	CSARNRDYGYTF
TRBV7-2	.	TRBJ2-3	11	.	TGTGCCAGCAGCCTCACCGGGCCGCAGTATTTT	CASSLTGPQYF
TRBV7-2	TRBD1	TRBJ1-2	15	few	TGTGCCAGCAGCTTAGCCGGGACAGCAGCCTATGGCTACACCTTC	CASSLAGTAAYGYTF
TRBV5-6	TRBD2	TRBJ2-3	16	.	TGTGCCAGCAGCTTGGGGCCACTAGCGGTCACAGATACGCAGTATTTT	CASSLGPLAVTDTQYF
TRBV6-1	TRBD2	TRBJ2-5	15	few	TGTGCCAGCAGCCGCCTAAGCGGGAACGGCGAGACCCAGTACTTC	CASSRLSGNGETQYF
TRBV18	TRBD1	TRBJ1-6	15	.	TGTGCCAGCTCACCACGGACAGGGGTCGATTCACCCCTCCACTTT	CASSPRTGVDSPLHF
TRBV10-3	.	TRBJ1-2	14	.	TGTGCCATCAGTGAGTCGAGAGGGAGATATGGCTACACCTTC	CAISESRGRYGYTF
TRBV20-1	TRBD1	TRBJ1-2	15	.	TGCAGTGCTGATAGCTCCCGGGACAGCGGCTATGGCTACACCTTC	CSADSSRDSGYGYTF
TRBV20-1	TRBD2	TRBJ2-3	14	.	TGCAGTGCCCCGCTGGGCGGGGGGGGCGATACGCAGTATTTT	CSAPLGGGGDTQYF
TRBV12-3/TRBV12-4	.	TRBJ1-2	14	.	TGTGCCAGCAGTCCCCTACGGACAGTCTATGGCTACACCTTC	CASSPLRTVYGYTF
TRBV11-3	TRBD2	TRBJ2-2	18	.	TGTGCCAGCAGCCTAAGGGTCATAGCGGGGTCGCACACCGGGGAGCTGTTTTTT	CASSLRVIAGSHTGELFF
TRBV20-1	TRBD1	TRBJ1-5	15	few	TGCAGTGCTGGAAAGACAGGGTATAGCAATCAGCCCCAGCATTTT	CSAGKTGYSNQPQHF
TRBV7-2	.	TRBJ1-5	15	.	TGTGCCAGCAGCCGCCCGACAGAACCGGGTCAGCCCCAGCATTTT	CASSRPTEPGQPQHF
TRBV2	TRBD1	TRBJ1-1	14	.	TGTGCCAGCAGTGTAGGGGGCGGGAACACTGAAGCTTTCTTT	CASSVGGGNTEAFF
TRBV29-1	TRBD1	TRBJ1-1	15	.	TGCAGCGTCGCCTACGGACAGGCGATGAACACTGAAGCTTTCTTT	CSVAYGQAMNTEAFF
TRBV7-8	TRBD2	TRBJ2-7	16	.	TGTGCCAGCAGCTTATTTAGGGACTACCGACCTTACGAGCAGTACTTC	CASSLFRDYRPYEQYF
TRBV7-9	.	TRBJ1-3	15	large	TGTGCCAGCAGCTTTGTATCGAGCTCTGGAAACACCATATATTTT	CASSFVSSSGNTIYF
TRBV5-4	TRBD2	TRBJ2-3	16	.	TGTGCCAGCAGCTTGGGTGGTAGCGGGGGGACAGATACGCAGTATTTT	CASSLGGSGGTDTQYF
TRBV11-3	.	TRBJ1-1	15	.	TGTGCCAGCAGCCCTACAGTAGCCGCGAACACTGAAGCTTTCTTT	CASSPTVAANTEAFF
TRBV6-2/TRBV6-3	.	TRBJ2-5	13	.	TGTGCCAGTAGAGACAGCGGAGAAGAGACCCAGTACTTC	CASRDSGEETQYF
TRBV2	.	TRBJ2-2	13	.	TGTGCCAGCACCGACGAATGGGGCGGGGAGCTGTTTTTT	CASTDEWGGELFF
TRBV7-2	TRBD1	TRBJ1-4	16	few	TGTGCCAGCAGCTTAAAGTGGTCAGGGGGAAGTGAAAAACTGTTTTTT	CASSLKWSGGSEKLFF
TRBV2	TRBD1	TRBJ1-5	15	once	TGTGCCAGCAGGGGGGACAGGGTAGGAAATCAGCCCCAGCATTTT	CASRGDRVGNQPQHF
TRBV15	.	TRBJ2-1	15	.	TGTGCCACCAGCAAACCGGGCGCGCTGGGGAATGAGCAGTTCTTC	CATSKPGALGNEQFF
TRBV6-1	TRBD1	TRBJ1-5	14	once	TGTGCCAGCAGTGGGGACAGGGGCAATCAGCCCCAGCATTTT	CASSGDRGNQPQHF
TRBV7-9	.	TRBJ2-2	10	.	TGTGCCAGCAGCCCCGGGGAGCTGTTTTTT	CASSPGELFF
TRBV27	TRBD1	TRBJ1-1	15	.	TGTGCCAGCAGTCCCCGGGGAGGGGGCCACACTGAAGCTTTCTTT	CASSPRGGGHTEAFF
TRBV7-2	.	TRBJ2-2	15	.	TGTGCCAGCAGCTTCAGGGGACCCAACACCGGGGAGCTGTTTTTT	CASSFRGPNTGELFF
TRBV20-1	.	TRBJ2-5	12	few	TGCAGTGCCGTCCAACTCCAAGAGACCCAGTACTTC	CSAVQLQETQYF
TRBV7-9	TRBD1	TRBJ2-3	14	.	TGTGCCAGCAGCCCGGGACAGGGCACAGATACGCAGTATTTT	CASSPGQGTDTQYF
TRBV7-9	TRBD1	TRBJ2-5	14	.	TGTGCCAGCAGCCCGGGACAGGGGGTAGAGACCCAGTACTTC	CASSPGQGVETQYF
TRBV5-5	TRBD2	TRBJ2-3	14	.	TGTGCCAGCAGCAGAGCGGGGGGCACAGATACGCAGTATTTT	CASSRAGGTDTQYF
TRBV20-1	.	TRBJ2-3	15	.	TGCAGTGCTAGATCGCGGGAAGGGTGGACAGATACGCAGTATTTT	CSARSREGWTDTQYF
TRBV25-1	TRBD2	TRBJ2-3	12	.	TGTGCCGTAACGGGGGGGCGAGATACGCAGTATTTT	CAVTGGRDTQYF
TRBV20-1	.	TRBJ2-3	12	.	TGCAGTGCACTGGGATCCACAGATACGCAGTATTTT	CSALGSTDTQYF
TRBV6-2/TRBV6-3	.	TRBJ1-5	14	few	TGTGCCAGCAGTTACATGTATGGTCGTCAGCCCCAGCATTTT	CASSYMYGRQPQHF
TRBV20-1	TRBD1	TRBJ2-7	13	.	TGCAGTGCCCGAAGACAGGGGCCCTACGAGCAGTACTTC	CSARRQGPYEQYF
TRBV20-1	.	TRBJ2-1	14	.	TGCAGTGCTTCTAGCGTGCCCTCCTACAATGAGCAGTTCTTC	CSASSVPSYNEQFF
TRBV19	.	TRBJ1-1	11	.	TGTGCCAGTAGTAGGCTCACTGAAGCTTTCTTT	CASSRLTEAFF
TRBV5-8	.	TRBJ1-6	17	few	TGTGCCAGCAGCTTCTCCTCCGGGGCGGGCTATAATTCACCCCTCCACTTT	CASSFSSGAGYNSPLHF
TRBV12-3/TRBV12-4	.	TRBJ1-1	14	once	TGTGCCAGCAGTTTAGCTCCGCCGGCCACTGAAGCTTTCTTT	CASSLAPPATEAFF